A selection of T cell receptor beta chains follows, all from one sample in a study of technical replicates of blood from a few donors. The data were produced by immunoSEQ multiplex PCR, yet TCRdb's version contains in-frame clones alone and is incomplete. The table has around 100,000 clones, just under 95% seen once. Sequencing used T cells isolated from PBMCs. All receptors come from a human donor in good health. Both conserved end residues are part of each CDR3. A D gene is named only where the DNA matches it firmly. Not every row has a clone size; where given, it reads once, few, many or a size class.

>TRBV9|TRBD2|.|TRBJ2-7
CASSWGGVLAGPPYEQYF
TGTGCCAGCAGCTGGGGGGGGGTGCTAGCGGGGCCTCCCTACGAGCAGTACTTC
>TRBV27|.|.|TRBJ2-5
CASSLYPGVEETQYF
TGTGCCAGCAGTTTATATCCGGGAGTAGAAGAGACCCAGTACTTC
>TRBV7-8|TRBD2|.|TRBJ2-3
CASSPPTSGGQDTQYF
TGTGCCAGCAGCCCACCGACTAGCGGGGGTCAAGATACGCAGTATTTT
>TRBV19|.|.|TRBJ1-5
CASTRDRTYNQPQHF
TGTGCCAGTACGCGAGACAGGACTTACAATCAGCCCCAGCATTTT
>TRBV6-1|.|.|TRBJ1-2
CASSEGTYTNYGYTF
TGTGCCAGCAGTGAAGGCACATACACTAACTATGGCTACACCTTC
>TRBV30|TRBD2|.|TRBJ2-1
CAWTPGLAGGGSYNEQFF
TGTGCCTGGACTCCGGGACTAGCGGGAGGGGGGTCCTACAATGAGCAGTTCTTC
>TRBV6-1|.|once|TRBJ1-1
CASSVLGGYTEAFF
TGTGCCAGCAGTGTTCTCGGAGGGTACACTGAAGCTTTCTTT
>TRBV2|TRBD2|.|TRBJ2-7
CASREGLAGTYEQYF
TGTGCCAGCAGAGAGGGACTAGCGGGAACCTACGAGCAGTACTTC
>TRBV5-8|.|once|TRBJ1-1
CASSPQGMNTEAFF
TGTGCCAGCAGCCCGCAGGGGATGAACACTGAAGCTTTCTTT
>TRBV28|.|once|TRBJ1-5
CASSLYTDNQPQHF
TGTGCCAGCAGTTTATATACAGACAATCAGCCCCAGCATTTT
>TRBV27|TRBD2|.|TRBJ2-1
CASRPDSGSRNEQFF
TGTGCCAGCAGGCCCGATAGCGGGAGTCGGAATGAGCAGTTCTTC
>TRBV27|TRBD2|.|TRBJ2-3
CASIPERETFLSTDTQYF
TGTGCCAGCATACCAGAGCGGGAGACCTTCCTAAGCACAGATACGCAGTATTTT
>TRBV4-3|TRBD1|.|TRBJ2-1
CASSQDHRGYNEQFF
TGCGCCAGCAGCCAAGATCACAGGGGCTACAATGAGCAGTTCTTC
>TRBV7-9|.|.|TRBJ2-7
CASSTRAYEQYF
TGTGCCAGCAGCACGAGGGCCTACGAGCAGTACTTC
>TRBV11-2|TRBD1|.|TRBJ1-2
CASSFDRANYGYTF
TGTGCCAGCAGCTTCGACAGGGCTAACTATGGCTACACCTTC
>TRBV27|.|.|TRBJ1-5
CASSPGTNSNQPQHF
TGTGCCAGCAGCCCCGGGACAAATAGCAATCAGCCCCAGCATTTT
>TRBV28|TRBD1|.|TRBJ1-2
CASRLTADRGNYGYTF
TGTGCCAGCAGGCTTACCGCTGACAGGGGAAACTATGGCTACACCTTC
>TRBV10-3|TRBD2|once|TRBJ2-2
CAISATSGRISNTGELFF
TGTGCCATCAGTGCTACTAGCGGGAGAATAAGTAACACCGGGGAGCTGTTTTTT
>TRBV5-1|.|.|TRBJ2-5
CASSLAGRETQYF
TGCGCCAGCAGCCTGGCTGGGAGAGAGACCCAGTACTTC
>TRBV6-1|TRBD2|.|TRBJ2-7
CASSELSGGREQYF
TGTGCCAGCAGTGAATTATCGGGGGGGCGCGAGCAGTACTTC
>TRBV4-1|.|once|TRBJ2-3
CASSPESKGWRETDTQYF
TGCGCCAGCAGCCCCGAGTCCAAGGGGTGGCGGGAAACAGATACGCAGTATTTT
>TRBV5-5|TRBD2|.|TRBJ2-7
CASSSGLASTSYEQYF
TGTGCCAGCAGCTCGGGACTAGCCAGTACTTCCTACGAGCAGTACTTC
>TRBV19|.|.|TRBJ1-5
CASSGGKGNQPQHF
TGTGCCAGTAGTGGGGGGAAGGGCAATCAGCCCCAGCATTTT
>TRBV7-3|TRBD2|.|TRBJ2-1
CASSFKPGLDEQFF
TGTGCCAGCAGCTTTAAACCGGGACTAGATGAGCAGTTCTTC
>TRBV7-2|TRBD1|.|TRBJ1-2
CASSSDWTGIYGYTF
TGTGCCAGCAGCTCAGACTGGACAGGCATCTATGGCTACACCTTC
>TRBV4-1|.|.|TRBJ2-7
CASSQDVRVRPDEQYF
TGCGCCAGCAGCCAAGATGTCAGGGTAAGACCGGACGAGCAGTACTTC